This entry is about one T cell receptor beta chain. Its target is unknown. Each donor's status was that of a healthy bone marrow donor. The sample originates from a study of cytomegalovirus exposure and HLA in healthy donors. The PCR made use of 60 Vbeta and 13 Jbeta primers. This table comes from immunoSEQ multiplex PCR, and its TCRdb copy is limited to in-frame clones, with some not included. The sample consists of under 200,000 clones, more than 60% of them appearing once. Broader study findings: CMV serostatus was the only recorded immune exposure for donors.

This sequence was found in a woman aged 45-59 years in good health and CMV-seropositive. Specimen: PBMCs.

The CDR3 bases are TGTGCCAGCAGCTCAGGACAGGGGAACACTGAAGCTTTCTTT. This gives the protein CASSSGQGNTEAFF. The chain is built from TRBV5-4 and TRBJ1-1; 8 nucleotides match TRBD1. The CDR3 runs 14 residues. Germline CDR1 reads SGHNT; CDR2 reads YYREEE (reference sequence). The trim removed 3 bases at V and 1 base at J, leaving 2 bases unmatched.